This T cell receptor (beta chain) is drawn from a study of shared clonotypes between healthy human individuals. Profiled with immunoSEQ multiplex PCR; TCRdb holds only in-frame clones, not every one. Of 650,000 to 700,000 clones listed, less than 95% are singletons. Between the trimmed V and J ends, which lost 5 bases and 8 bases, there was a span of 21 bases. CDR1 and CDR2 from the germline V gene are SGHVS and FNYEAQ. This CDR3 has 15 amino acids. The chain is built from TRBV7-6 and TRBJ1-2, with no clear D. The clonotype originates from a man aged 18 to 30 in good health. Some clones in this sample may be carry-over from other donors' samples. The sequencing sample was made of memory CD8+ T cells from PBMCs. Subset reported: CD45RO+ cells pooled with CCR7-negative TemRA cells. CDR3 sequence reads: CASSPGAAPFGGYTF. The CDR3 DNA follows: TGTGCCAGCAGCCCTGGCGCAGCGCCCTTTGGGGGCTACACCTTC.